Presented here are 28 T cell receptor beta chains from one specimen sequenced in a study of technical replicates of blood from several donors. Method: immunoSEQ multiplex PCR; TCRdb's copy keeps in-frame clones and lacks some. The table shows around 81,000 clones, with more than 90% occurring only once. The sample comprised T cells isolated from PBMCs. These receptors were taken from a human donor in good health.

The chain combines TRBV5-4 with TRBJ1-1; TRBD1 matches 7 bases. The CDR3 loop spans 16 amino acids. Germline V gene lookup returns CDR1 SGHNT and CDR2 YYREEE (reference sequence). Trimming cost V 4 bases and J 8 bases; bases outside gene matches: 17. CDR3: CASSPNRGRTFGEAFF. CDR3 DNA: TGTGCCAGCAGCCCCAACAGGGGACGGACATTTGGGGAAGCTTTCTTT.

This chain connects TRBV5-3 to TRBJ2-5; TRBD2 might be the D (5 bases). TRBV5-3 falls under the ORF class, with uncertain function. This CDR3 has 14 amino acids. Trimming removed 2 bases from V and 3 bases from J, with 11 bases in between. CDR3 loop: CARSFRDKEETQYF. Written as DNA, the CDR3 is TGTGCCAGAAGCTTCCGGGATAAGGAAGAGACCCAGTACTTC.

The chain employs TRBV5-1 and TRBJ2-7; 10 bases map to TRBD2. Germline lookup yields CDR1 SGHRS and CDR2 YFSETQ. Trimming at V came to 4 bases and at J to 4 bases, leaving 11 bases not matched to a gene. This CDR3 has 16 residues. CDR3 loop: CASSLLAGESYYEQYF. DNA for the CDR3: TGCGCCAGCAGCCTGCTAGCGGGAGAGTCATATTACGAGCAGTACTTC.

V usage is TRBV11-3 and J usage is TRBJ1-1; D is unresolved. The CDR3 runs 13 residues. The germline gives CDR1 SGHNT, CDR2 YENEEA. Trimming took off 9 bases at V and 1 base at J, with 12 bases between the two ends. The CDR3 loop is CASEIDTNTEAFF. The CDR3 nucleotides are TGTGCCAGTGAAATAGACACGAACACTGAAGCTTTCTTT.

The CDR3: CASTTGQGIQPQHF. For the CDR3, the DNA is TGTGCCAGTACCACGGGACAGGGGATTCAGCCCCAGCATTTT. The V call is TRBV19, the J call TRBJ1-5; 10 bases match TRBD1. Germline CDR1 reads LNHDA; CDR2 reads SQIVND (reference sequence). This CDR3 is built from 14 residues. V gave up 7 bases and J gave up 6 bases; unmatched junction bases: 6.

The J gene is TRBJ2-2, the V gene TRBV5-6; 9 positions agree with TRBD1. CDR1 is SGHDT and CDR2 is YYEEEE in the germline V gene. The CDR3 sequence is 15 residues long. V lost 2 bases to trimming and J lost 4 bases; unmatched junction nucleotides: 3. The CDR3 sequence is CASSFRDRATGELFF. The CDR3 DNA sequence: TGTGCCAGCAGCTTCCGGGACAGGGCCACCGGGGAGCTGTTTTTT. Supplemented by reference TRBV5-6 and TRBJ2-2, the full variable domain reads DAGVTQSPTHLIKTRGQQVTLRCSPKSGHDTVSWYQQALGQGPQFIFQYYEEEERQRGNFPDRFSGHQFPNYSSELNVNALLLGDSALYLCASSFRDRATGELFFGEGSRLTVL.

The chain uses TRBV2 and TRBJ1-1, with TRBD1 identical over 7 bases. Germline CDR1 and CDR2: SNHLY and FYNNEI. Losses at the gene ends were 10 bases for V and 2 bases for J; bases not matched to a gene: 10. CDR3 length: 14 amino acids. The CDR3 sequence is CATRSGTANTEAFF. The CDR3 DNA reads TGTGCCACCCGATCCGGGACAGCCAACACTGAAGCTTTCTTT.

V gene TRBV9 combines with J gene TRBJ2-1; 10 nucleotides line up with TRBD1. The CDR3 contains 14 residues. The V segment lost 4 bases and the J segment 6 bases; nucleotides outside the gene matches: 4. CDR1 is SGDLS and CDR2 is YYNGEE in the germline V gene. The CDR3 DNA reads as TGTGCCAGCAGCCCACGGACAGGGGGCAATGAGCAGTTCTTC. As protein: CASSPRTGGNEQFF.

The chain joins TRBV11-2 to TRBJ2-1; TRBD2 aligns across 9 bases. CDR3 length: 16 amino acids. Germline CDR1 SGHAT, CDR2 FQNNGV. The trim removed 5 bases at V and 15 bases at J, leaving 20 bases unmatched. The CDR3 sequence: CASSPGGREGQARGFF. CDR3 nucleotides: TGTGCCAGCAGCCCCGGCGGGCGGGAGGGCCAGGCAAGGGGGTTCTTC.

This sequence joins TRBV5-6 and TRBJ2-4; 9 bases agree with TRBD1. The J segment lost 7 bases and the V segment lost 4 bases, leaving 6 bases of the junction unmatched. The CDR3 has 14 amino acids. CDR1 SGHDT and CDR2 YYEEEE come from the germline V gene. Written as DNA, the CDR3 is TGTGCCAGCAGCGCCAGGGACAGGGTGAACATTCAGTACTTC. Translation gives CASSARDRVNIQYF.

This clone was found once. The chain uses TRBV20-1 and TRBJ2-1, with D perhaps TRBD1 (5 bases). V lost 3 bases, J lost 8 bases, and 8 bases lay in between. Germline V gives CDR1 DFQATT, CDR2 SNEGSKA (reference sequence). The CDR3 runs 11 residues. CDR3 amino acids: CSASPGYEQFF. In nucleotides, the CDR3 is TGCAGTGCTAGTCCAGGGTATGAGCAGTTCTTC.

The chain couples TRBV27 to TRBJ2-7; D not certain. The germline V gene has CDR1 MNHEY and CDR2 SMNVEV (reference sequence). The CDR3 covers 13 residues. Between the trimmed V and J ends, which lost 2 bases and 3 bases, there was a span of 8 bases. CDR3 coding DNA: TGTGCCAGCAGTTTAGGCTCTCACTACGAGCAGTACTTC. The encoded protein is CASSLGSHYEQYF.

The chain has TRBV28 and TRBJ2-1; 8 nucleotides match TRBD2. V trimming: 6 bases; J trimming: 4 bases; junction bases outside the gene matches: 5. The CDR3 consists of 14 residues. CDR1 and CDR2 (germline): MDHEN, SYDVKM. The CDR3, as DNA: TGTGCCAGCAGCCTGGGACTAGATTACAATGAGCAGTTCTTC. The encoded protein is CASSLGLDYNEQFF.

V and J are TRBV5-6 and TRBJ2-7; D may be TRBD2 (6 bases). CDR3 length: 13 amino acids. Germline V lookup: CDR1 SGHDT, CDR2 YYEEEE. V lost 0 bases, J lost 5 bases, and 9 bases lay in between. For the CDR3, the DNA is TGTGCCAGCAGCTTGGCGGGAGTACACGAGCAGTACTTC. This gives the protein CASSLAGVHEQYF.

The DNA of the CDR3 is TGTGCCAGCAGTGATAGGACAGGGTCCCCCTACGAGCAGTACTTC. Protein: CASSDRTGSPYEQYF. The rearrangement joins TRBV6-1 to TRBJ2-7, with TRBD1 matching over 8 bases. The V gene end was trimmed by 3 bases and the J gene end by 2 bases; junction bases not matched to a gene: 6. The CDR3 sequence is 15 residues long. Germline CDR1 and CDR2: MNHNS and SASEGT.

The chain joins TRBV28 to TRBJ1-1, with 7 bases aligning to TRBD1. V shed 2 bases and J 0 bases; nucleotides not matched to a gene: 0. Germline assignment: CDR1 MDHEN and CDR2 SYDVKM. The CDR3 is made up of 14 amino acids. CDR3 bases: TGTGCCAGCAGTTTACAGGGGGTGAACACTGAAGCTTTCTTT. It codes for CASSLQGVNTEAFF.

This clone was counted once. V gene TRBV6-5 combines with J gene TRBJ2-2; tentatively, D is TRBD1 (5 bases). The CDR3 sequence is 13 residues long. Trimming shortened V by 4 bases and J by 5 bases, and 8 bases separated the two germline ends. From germline, CDR1 is MNHEY and CDR2 SVGAGI. CDR3 sequence reads: CASSSGLTGELFF. DNA for the CDR3: TGTGCCAGCAGTTCAGGGCTTACCGGGGAGCTGTTTTTT.

The gene calls are TRBV7-2 and TRBJ2-7; 13 bases align to TRBD2. This CDR3 is built from 15 residues. The V segment lost 4 bases and the J segment 6 bases; nucleotides outside the gene matches: 6. Germline V gene lookup returns CDR1 SGHTA and CDR2 FQGNSA. CDR3: CASSSTLAGGSEQYF. As DNA, the CDR3 is TGTGCCAGCAGCTCGACACTAGCGGGAGGGAGCGAGCAGTACTTC.

This sequence joins TRBV15 and TRBJ2-7; tentatively, D is TRBD2 (6 bases). V lost 0 bases and J lost 2, with 14 bases in between. CDR1 and CDR2 from the germline V gene are LNHNV and YYDKDF (reference sequence). The CDR3 loop spans 16 amino acids. CDR3 sequence (DNA): TGTGCCACCAGCAGAGAACCGGGACTGATTACCTACGAGCAGTACTTC. Its translation is CATSREPGLITYEQYF.

V and J are TRBV7-9 and TRBJ1-1; D is undetermined. CDR3 size: 10 residues. The V and J ends lost 2 bases and 7 bases respectively, with 2 bases between them. Germline-derived CDR1 and CDR2 are SEHNR and FQNEAQ (reference sequence). The CDR3 DNA reads as TGTGCCAGCAGCTTACGTGAAGCTTTCTTT. It yields the protein CASSLREAFF.

J is TRBJ2-1 and V is TRBV14, with TRBD2 matching 11 bases. Germline CDR1 and CDR2: SGHDN and FVKESK. CDR3 length: 14 amino acids. V shed 8 bases, J shed 6 bases, and the junction held 6 bases outside the gene matches. The CDR3 sequence: CASGSGRAVNEQFF. The CDR3 region has the DNA TGTGCCAGCGGTAGCGGGAGGGCCGTCAATGAGCAGTTCTTC.

The CDR3 protein is CASSRGQGAYEQYF. The CDR3 nucleotides read TGTGCCAGCAGTAGAGGACAGGGAGCCTACGAGCAGTACTTC. The chain joins TRBV27 to TRBJ2-7; 8 nucleotides align to TRBD1. In germline, CDR1 is MNHEY, CDR2 SMNVEV (reference sequence). The trim removed 5 bases at V and 2 bases at J, leaving 5 bases unmatched. This CDR3 spans 14 amino acids.

The chain employs TRBV6-5 and TRBJ1-1; D remains ambiguous. Looked up from germline, CDR1 is MNHEY and CDR2 is SVGAGI. Deletions cut 0 bases from V and 0 bases from J, with 11 bases between. The CDR3 runs 16 residues. Here the CDR3 DNA reads TGTGCCAGCAGTTACTCTGGGCCGCTGTTGAACACTGAAGCTTTCTTT. This sequence encodes CASSYSGPLLNTEAFF.

The chain joins TRBV9 to TRBJ1-2, with D tentatively TRBD1 (5 bases). The CDR3 covers 13 residues. V lost 3 bases and J 2 bases, leaving 8 bases between the germline ends. The germline V gene encodes CDR1 SGDLS and CDR2 YYNGEE. As DNA, the CDR3 is TGTGCCAGCAGCGCGGACAACAACTATGGCTACACCTTC. It yields the protein CASSADNNYGYTF.

In DNA, the CDR3 is TGTGCCAGCAGCCAGACTAGCGGGGCCTACGAGCAGTACTTC. Translating it yields CASSQTSGAYEQYF. The V gene is TRBV11-2, the J gene TRBJ2-7; 11 nucleotides align to TRBD2. This CDR3 has 14 amino acids. CDR1 is SGHAT, CDR2 FQNNGV, per germline. Trimming took 5 bases from V and 2 from J; bases not matched to a gene: 2. The variable domain in full, completed from reference TRBV11-2 and TRBJ2-7, reads EAGVAQSPRYKIIEKRQSVAFWCNPISGHATLYWYQQILGQGPKLLIQFQNNGVVDDSQLPKDRFSAERLKGVDSTLKIQPAKLEDSAVYLCASSQTSGAYEQYFGPGTRLTVT.

The table lists this clone with a count of one. The V gene is TRBV6-5, the J gene TRBJ1-2; no firm D call. CDR3 length equals 14 residues. Trimming removed 6 bases from V and 7 bases from J, with 18 bases in between. Germline lookup yields CDR1 MNHEY and CDR2 SVGAGI. This CDR3 is CASRRGVEGAGYTF. CDR3 coding DNA: TGTGCCAGCAGACGCGGGGTTGAGGGTGCTGGCTACACCTTC.

The V and J genes are TRBV19 and TRBJ1-1; no clear D gene. V lost 7 bases and J lost 3, with 9 bases in between. The CDR3 is made up of 12 amino acids. CDR1 and CDR2 (germline): LNHDA, SQIVND (reference sequence). The CDR3 reads CASTGIHTEAFF. Here the CDR3 DNA reads TGTGCCAGTACCGGGATACACACTGAAGCTTTCTTT. Full variable domain (remainder filled in from reference TRBV19 and TRBJ1-1): DGGITQSPKYLFRKEGQNVTLSCEQNLNHDAMYWYRQDPGQGLRLIYYSQIVNDFQKGDIAEGYSVSREKKESFPLTVTSAQKNPTAFYLCASTGIHTEAFFGQGTRLTVV.

The chain uses TRBV19 and TRBJ2-1; D is undetermined. Looked up from germline, CDR1 is LNHDA and CDR2 is SQIVND (reference sequence). There are 16 residues in the CDR3. V lost 4 bases and J 0 bases, leaving 13 bases between the germline ends. CDR3 bases: TGTGCCAGTAGTAAAAGACTCGCCAGCTCCTACAATGAGCAGTTCTTC. Residues: CASSKRLASSYNEQFF.